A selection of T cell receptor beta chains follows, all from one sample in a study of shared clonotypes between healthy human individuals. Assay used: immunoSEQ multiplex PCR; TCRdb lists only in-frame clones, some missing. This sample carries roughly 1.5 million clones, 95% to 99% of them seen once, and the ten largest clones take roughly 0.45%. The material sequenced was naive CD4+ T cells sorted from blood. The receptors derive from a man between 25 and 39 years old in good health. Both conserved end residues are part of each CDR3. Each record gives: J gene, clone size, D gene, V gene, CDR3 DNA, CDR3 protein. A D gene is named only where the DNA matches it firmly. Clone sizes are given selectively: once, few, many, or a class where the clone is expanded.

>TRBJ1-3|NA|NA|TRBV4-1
TGCGCCAGCAGCCCGCTCTATGAGAGTGGAAACACCATATATTTT
CASSPLYESGNTIYF
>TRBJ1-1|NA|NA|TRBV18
TGTGCCAGCTCAATAACCAGAGGACTGAACACTGAAGCTTTCTTT
CASSITRGLNTEAFF
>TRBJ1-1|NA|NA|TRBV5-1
TGCGCCAGCAGCTCCGGGACCCAGAACACTGAAGCTTTCTTT
CASSSGTQNTEAFF
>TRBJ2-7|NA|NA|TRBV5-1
TGCGCCAGCAGCTTCTCCGGGACACCCTACGAGCAGTACTTC
CASSFSGTPYEQYF
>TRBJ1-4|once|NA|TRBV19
TGTGCCAGTAGCATCGGAAGGAACGAAAAACTGTTTTTT
CASSIGRNEKLFF
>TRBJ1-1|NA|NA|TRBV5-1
TGCGCCAGCAGCTTGGGGGAAGGGACTGAAGCTTTCTTT
CASSLGEGTEAFF
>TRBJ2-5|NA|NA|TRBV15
TGTGCCACCAGCAGAGGGTGGAGGGAGCAGTACTTC
CATSRGWREQYF
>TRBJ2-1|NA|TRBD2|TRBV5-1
TGCGCCAGCAGCTTGGCTGGCGGGAGAGGTTTTGAGCAGTTCTTC
CASSLAGGRGFEQFF
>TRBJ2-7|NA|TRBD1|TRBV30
TGTGCCTGGAGTGCCTTCGGACAGGGCTTCTCCTACGAGCAGTACTTC
CAWSAFGQGFSYEQYF
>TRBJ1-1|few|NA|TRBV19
TGTGCCAGTAGGAAGAACACTGAAGCTTTCTTT
CASRKNTEAFF
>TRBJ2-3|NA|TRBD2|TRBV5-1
TGCGCCAGCAGCGATGGGACTAGCGGGAGTCTCGCAGATACGCAGTATTTT
CASSDGTSGSLADTQYF
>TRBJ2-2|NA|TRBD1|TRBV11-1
TGTGCCAGCAGCCAAATGAGGACAGGGAAAACCGGGGAGCTGTTTTTT
CASSQMRTGKTGELFF
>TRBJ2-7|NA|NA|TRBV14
TGTGCCAGCGCGGCCTCCTACGAGCAGTACTTC
CASAASYEQYF
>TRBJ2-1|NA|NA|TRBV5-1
TGCGCCAGCAGCTTGGCCTCAGTGAGCGATGAGCAGTTCTTC
CASSLASVSDEQFF
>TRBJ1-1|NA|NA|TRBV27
TGTGCCAGCAGTCGATCTGGGGCGCGGGAGAGGAACACTGAAGCTTTCTTT
CASSRSGARERNTEAFF
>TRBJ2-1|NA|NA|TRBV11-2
TGTGCCAGCAGCTTAGCCAGACCCGGCAGGGGAATACGTAATGAGCAGTTCTTC
CASSLARPGRGIRNEQFF
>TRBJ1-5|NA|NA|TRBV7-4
TGTGCCAGCAGCACTTCCCCCAAGACAGCCGCTTGGAGCAATCAGCCCCAGCATTTT
CASSTSPKTAAWSNQPQHF
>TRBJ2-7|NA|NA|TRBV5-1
TGCGCCAGCAGCTTGGGAGGTGCCACCCCTTTCTACGAGCAGTACTTC
CASSLGGATPFYEQYF
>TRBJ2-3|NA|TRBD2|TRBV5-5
TGTGCCAGCAGCTTTGTGAGACTAGCGGACCGCACAGATACGCAGTATTTT
CASSFVRLADRTDTQYF
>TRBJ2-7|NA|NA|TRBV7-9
TGTGCCAGCAGCCGGGGGCGGGAGATCAACGAGCAGTACTTC
CASSRGREINEQYF
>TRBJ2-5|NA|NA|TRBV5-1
TGCGCCAGCAGCTTGCACAGGGCTCAAGAGACCCAGTACTTC
CASSLHRAQETQYF
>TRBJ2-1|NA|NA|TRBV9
TGTGCCAGCAGCGTAGACCGCGGTGAGCAGTTCTTC
CASSVDRGEQFF
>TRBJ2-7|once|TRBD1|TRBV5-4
TGTGCCAGCAGCAGACCGGGACAGGGAATCATCTACGAGCAGTACTTC
CASSRPGQGIIYEQYF
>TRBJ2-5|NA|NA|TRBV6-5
TGTGCCAGCAGTTACTCGAACTCTTTTCCCCAAGAGACCCAGTACTTC
CASSYSNSFPQETQYF
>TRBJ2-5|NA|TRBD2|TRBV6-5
TGTGCCAGTCAACCGGGACTAGCTCGTCAAGAGACCCAGTACTTC
CASQPGLARQETQYF
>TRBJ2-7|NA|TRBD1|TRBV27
TGTGCCAGCAGTGTTGGGACAGGGGCTTCCTACGAGCAGTACTTC
CASSVGTGASYEQYF
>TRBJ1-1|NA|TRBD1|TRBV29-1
TGCAGCGGTACGAGGGACAGGGGAACTGAAGCTTTCTTT
CSGTRDRGTEAFF
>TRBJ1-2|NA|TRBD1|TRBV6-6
TGTGCCAGCAGGCACAGGGGTGGCTACACCTTC
CASRHRGGYTF
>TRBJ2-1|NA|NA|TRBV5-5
TGTGCCAGCAGCTTGGTTTGGGCAAACAATGAGCAGTTCTTC
CASSLVWANNEQFF
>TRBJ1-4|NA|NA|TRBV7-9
TGTGCCAGCAGCTTAGAAAGCCCTGGGCATGAAAAACTGTTTTTT
CASSLESPGHEKLFF
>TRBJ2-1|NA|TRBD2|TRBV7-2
TGTGCCAGCAGCCCCGGACTAGCGGGAAGGAGTGAGCAGTTCTTC
CASSPGLAGRSEQFF